What follows are 9 T cell receptor beta chains derived from one specimen sequenced in a study of CD8+ T cells in alopecia areata (dated by TCRdb to between 2017 and 2018). Library preparation used the immunoSEQ multiplex PCR assay. To provide template for TCR sequencing, every sample had RNA extracted and reverse transcribed into cDNA. Here the immuneACCESS table is served through TCRdb, limited to in-frame sequences with V and J called. Missing clones are a known gap in these copies; in checked studies unresolved V genes cover under half, and the rest lacks a known reason. The sample contains under 250,000 clones, approximately 53% of them found a single time. Roughly 5.3% of the sample rests with the top ten. Sequenced sample: CD8+ T cells sorted from blood. The receptors here all came from a human donor in good health.

This clone was counted a single time. This sequence is one base from a far larger clone and is likely a read error. The chain joins TRBV4-2 to TRBJ2-6; 12 nucleotides line up with TRBD2. Losses at the gene ends were 5 bases for V and 0 bases for J; bases not matched to a gene: 11. Germline V lookup: CDR1 LGHNA, CDR2 YNFKEQ. The length of the CDR3 is 20 residues. Here the CDR3 reads CASSDTTRTSGVSGANVLTF. The CDR3, as DNA: TGTGCCAGCAGCGACACAACCCGGACTAGCGGGGTCTCTGGGGCCAACGTCCTGACTTTC.

V is TRBV27 and J is TRBJ2-2; tentative D call: TRBD1 (6 bases). CDR1 and CDR2 (germline): MNHEY, SMNVEV (reference sequence). Trimming took off 6 bases at V and 5 bases at J, with 13 bases between the two ends. The CDR3 sequence is 14 residues long. The CDR3 DNA reads as TGTGCCAGCAGCCTAATAGGGGGAACCGGGGAGCTGTTTTTT. It yields the protein CASSLIGGTGELFF.

The chain uses TRBV6-5 and TRBJ2-2; D unclear. The germline gives CDR1 MNHEY, CDR2 SVGAGI. Trimming took 3 bases from V and 6 from J, leaving 11 bases between them. This CDR3 has 14 residues. CDR3 region: CASSYGIGAGELFF. Written as DNA, the CDR3 is TGTGCCAGCAGTTATGGGATTGGAGCCGGGGAGCTGTTTTTT.

This clone was picked up one time. V gene TRBV30 combines with J gene TRBJ2-3; D gene ambiguous. The CDR3 covers 11 residues. V gave up 6 bases and J gave up 11 bases, with 15 bases separating them. The V gene's germline CDR1 is GTSNPN and CDR2 SVGIG (reference sequence). The CDR3 nucleotides are TGTGCCTGCGGTAGTAGCCTTGAGCAGTATTTT. As protein: CACGSSLEQYF.

In its sample, this clone was seen a few times. This chain connects TRBV6-5 to TRBJ1-1; 8 bases are shared with TRBD1. The CDR3 runs 13 residues. The trim removed 6 bases at V and 9 bases at J, leaving 9 bases unmatched. Germline V gene data show CDR1 as MNHEY and CDR2 as SVGAGI. The chain's CDR3 is CASSLFGQGKAFF. As DNA, the CDR3 is TGTGCCAGCAGCCTATTTGGACAGGGCAAAGCTTTCTTT.

The rearrangement uses TRBV5-4 and TRBJ2-1; tentatively, D is TRBD2 (5 bases). Germline V gene lookup returns CDR1 SGHNT and CDR2 YYREEE (reference sequence). V was trimmed by 7 bases and J by 7 bases, leaving 12 bases between them. This CDR3 is 12 amino acids long. The CDR3 loop reads CASETIANEQFF. Written as DNA, the CDR3 is TGTGCCAGCGAGACTATCGCGAATGAGCAGTTCTTC.

This chain uses TRBV29-1 with TRBJ1-2; unclear D gene. The V gene's germline CDR1 is SQVTM and CDR2 ANQGSEA. The CDR3 has 13 residues. The V end was cut by 6 bases, the J end by 4 bases, with 15 bases between. CDR3 sequence (DNA): TGCAGCGTCCCCGTGAATGAAGCCTATGGCTACACCTTC. Protein product: CSVPVNEAYGYTF.

This chain connects TRBV25-1 to TRBJ2-5; D unclear. CDR3 length: 11 amino acids. Germline V gene lookup returns CDR1 MGHDK and CDR2 SYGVNS. The V end was cut by 7 bases, the J end by 4 bases, with 7 bases between. CDR3 coding DNA: TGTGCCAGCACAGACGGAGAGACCCAGTACTTC. Protein: CASTDGETQYF.

The rearrangement joins TRBV29-1 to TRBJ2-7, with 9 nucleotides matching TRBD1. The V gene end was trimmed by 6 bases and the J gene end by 3 bases; junction bases not matched to a gene: 6. CDR3 length: 13 residues. Germline values: CDR1 SQVTM, CDR2 ANQGSEA. The CDR3 DNA reads as TGCAGCGTCCTGCCGGGACAGGGCTACGAGCAGTACTTC. It codes for CSVLPGQGYEQYF.